This TCR beta chain was sequenced during a study of graft-versus-host responses after intestinal transplantation. V shed 6 bases and J 3 bases; nucleotides not matched to a gene: 6. Germline CDR1 is WNHNN and CDR2 is SYGVQD (reference sequence). CDR3 length: 15 residues. The table came from immunoSEQ multiplex PCR; TCRdb's copy has only in-frame clones and leaves some out. The table has 35,000 to 50,000 clones, about 95% seen once. This TCR came from a human patient who received an intestinal transplant, so some T cells may come from the graft donor. This chain connects TRBV10-1 to TRBJ2-5; 11 bases align to TRBD2. This material consisted of PBMCs, taken 330 to 350 days after intestinal transplant. The DNA for the CDR3 is TGCGCCAGCAGCCCGGGACTAGCGGTTAAAGAGACCCAGTACTTC. Residues: CASSPGLAVKETQYF.